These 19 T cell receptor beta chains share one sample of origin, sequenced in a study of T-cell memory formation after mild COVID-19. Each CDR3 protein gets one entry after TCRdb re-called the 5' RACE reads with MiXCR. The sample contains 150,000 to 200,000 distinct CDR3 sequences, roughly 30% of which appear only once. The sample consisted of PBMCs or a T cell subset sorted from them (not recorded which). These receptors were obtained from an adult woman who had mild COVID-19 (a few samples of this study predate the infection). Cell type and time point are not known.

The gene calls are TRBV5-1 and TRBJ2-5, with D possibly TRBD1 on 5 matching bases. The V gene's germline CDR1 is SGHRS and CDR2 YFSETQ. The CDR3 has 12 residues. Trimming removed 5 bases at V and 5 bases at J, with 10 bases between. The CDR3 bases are TGCGCCAGCAGGTGGGGCCGGGAGACCCAGTACTTC. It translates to CASRWGRETQYF.

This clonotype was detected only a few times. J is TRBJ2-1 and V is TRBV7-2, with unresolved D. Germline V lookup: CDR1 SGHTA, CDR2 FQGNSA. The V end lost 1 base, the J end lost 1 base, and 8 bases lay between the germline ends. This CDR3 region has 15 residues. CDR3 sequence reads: CASSLVGGSYNEQFF. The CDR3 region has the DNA TGTGCCAGCAGCTTAGTCGGCGGATCCTACAATGAGCAGTTCTTC.

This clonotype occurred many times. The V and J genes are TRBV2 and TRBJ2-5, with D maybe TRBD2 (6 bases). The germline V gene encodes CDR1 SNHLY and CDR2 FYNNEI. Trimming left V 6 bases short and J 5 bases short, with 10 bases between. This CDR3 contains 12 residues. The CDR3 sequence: CASRTSRETQYF. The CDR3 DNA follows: TGTGCCAGCAGGACTAGTCGGGAGACCCAGTACTTC.

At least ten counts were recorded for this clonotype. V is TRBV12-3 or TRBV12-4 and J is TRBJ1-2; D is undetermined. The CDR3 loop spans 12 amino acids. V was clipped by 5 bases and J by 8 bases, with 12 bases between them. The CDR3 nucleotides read TGTGCCAGCAGTCCCGGGGTGGGCGGCTACACCTTC. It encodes CASSPGVGGYTF.

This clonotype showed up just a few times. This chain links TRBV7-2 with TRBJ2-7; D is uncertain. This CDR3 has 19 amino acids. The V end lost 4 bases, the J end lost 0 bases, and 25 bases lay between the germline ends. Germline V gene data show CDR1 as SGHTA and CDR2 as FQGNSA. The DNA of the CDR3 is TGTGCCAGCAGCTCACCCCACTTCGGCAGGCCCGATAGCTCCTACGAGCAGTACTTC. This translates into CASSSPHFGRPDSSYEQYF. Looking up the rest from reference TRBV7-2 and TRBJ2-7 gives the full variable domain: GAGVSQSPSNKVTEKGKDVELRCDPISGHTALYWYRQSLGQGLEFLIYFQGNSAPDKSGLPSDRFSAERTGGSVSTLTIQRTQQEDSAVYLCASSSPHFGRPDSSYEQYFGPGTRLTVT.

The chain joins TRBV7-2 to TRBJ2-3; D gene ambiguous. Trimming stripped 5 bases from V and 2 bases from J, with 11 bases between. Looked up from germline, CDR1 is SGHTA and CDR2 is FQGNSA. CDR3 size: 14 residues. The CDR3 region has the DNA TGTGCCAGCAGCCAGGCTAGATCCACAGATACGCAGTATTTT. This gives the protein CASSQARSTDTQYF. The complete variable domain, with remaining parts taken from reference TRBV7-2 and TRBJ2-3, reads GAGVSQSPSNKVTEKGKDVELRCDPISGHTALYWYRQSLGQGLEFLIYFQGNSAPDKSGLPSDRFSAERTGGSVSTLTIQRTQQEDSAVYLCASSQARSTDTQYFGPGTRLTVL.

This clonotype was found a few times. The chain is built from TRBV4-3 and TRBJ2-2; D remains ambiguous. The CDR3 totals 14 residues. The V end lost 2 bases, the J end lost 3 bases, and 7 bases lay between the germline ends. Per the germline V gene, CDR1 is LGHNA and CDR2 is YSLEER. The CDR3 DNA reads TGCGCCAGCAGCCAAAGGGTTTACACCGGGGAGCTGTTTTTT. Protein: CASSQRVYTGELFF.

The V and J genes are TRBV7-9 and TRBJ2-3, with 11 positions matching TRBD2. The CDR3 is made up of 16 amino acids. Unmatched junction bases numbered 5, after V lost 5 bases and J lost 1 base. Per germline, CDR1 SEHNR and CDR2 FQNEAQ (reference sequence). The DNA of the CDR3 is TGTGCCAGCAGCCGTTCGACTAGCGGGGGCACAGATACGCAGTATTTT. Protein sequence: CASSRSTSGGTDTQYF.

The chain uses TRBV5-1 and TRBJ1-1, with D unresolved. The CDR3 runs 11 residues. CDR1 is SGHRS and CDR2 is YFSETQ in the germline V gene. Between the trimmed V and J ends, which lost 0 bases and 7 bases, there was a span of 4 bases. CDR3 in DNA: TGCGCCAGCAGCTTGGCAAATGAAGCTTTCTTT. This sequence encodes CASSLANEAFF.

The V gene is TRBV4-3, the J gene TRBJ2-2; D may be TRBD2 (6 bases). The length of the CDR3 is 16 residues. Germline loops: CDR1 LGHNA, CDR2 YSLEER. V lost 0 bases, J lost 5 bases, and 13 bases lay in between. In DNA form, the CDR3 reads TGCGCCAGCAGCCAAGATCCTCAGACTAGAACCGGGGAGCTGTTTTTT. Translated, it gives CASSQDPQTRTGELFF.

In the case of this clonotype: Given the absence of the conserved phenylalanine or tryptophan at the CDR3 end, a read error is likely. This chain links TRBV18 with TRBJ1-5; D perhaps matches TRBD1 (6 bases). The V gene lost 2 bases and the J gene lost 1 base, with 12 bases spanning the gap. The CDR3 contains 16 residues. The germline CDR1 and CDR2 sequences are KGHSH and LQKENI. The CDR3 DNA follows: TGTGCCAGCTCACCAAACAGGGTCGCCAGCAATCAGCCCCAGCATCTT. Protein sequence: CASSPNRVASNQPQHL.

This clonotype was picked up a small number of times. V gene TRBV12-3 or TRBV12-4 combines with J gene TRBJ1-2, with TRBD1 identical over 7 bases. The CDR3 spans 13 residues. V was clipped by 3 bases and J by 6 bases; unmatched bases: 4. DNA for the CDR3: TGTGCCAGCAGTTTTGGGCAGGGGGATGGCTACACCTTC. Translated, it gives CASSFGQGDGYTF.

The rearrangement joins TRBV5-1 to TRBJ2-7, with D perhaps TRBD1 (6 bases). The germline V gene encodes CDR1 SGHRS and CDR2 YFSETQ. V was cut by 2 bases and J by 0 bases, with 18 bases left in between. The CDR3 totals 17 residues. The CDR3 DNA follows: TGCGCCAGCAGCTTAACACCCGACAGGACATACTCCTACGAGCAGTACTTC. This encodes CASSLTPDRTYSYEQYF.

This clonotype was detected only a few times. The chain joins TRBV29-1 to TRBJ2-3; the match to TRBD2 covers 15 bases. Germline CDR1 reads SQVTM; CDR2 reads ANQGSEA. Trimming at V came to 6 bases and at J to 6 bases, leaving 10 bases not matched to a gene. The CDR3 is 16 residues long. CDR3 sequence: CSVPEAGTSGRDTQYF. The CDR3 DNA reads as TGCAGCGTCCCCGAGGCCGGGACTAGCGGGAGGGATACGCAGTATTTT.

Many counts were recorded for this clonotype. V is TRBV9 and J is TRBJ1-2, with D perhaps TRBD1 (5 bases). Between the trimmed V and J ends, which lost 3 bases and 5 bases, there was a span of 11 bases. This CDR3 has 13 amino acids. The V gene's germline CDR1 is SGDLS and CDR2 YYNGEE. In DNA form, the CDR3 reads TGTGCCAGCAGCGCCGGGGCCTTATATGGCTACACCTTC. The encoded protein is CASSAGALYGYTF.

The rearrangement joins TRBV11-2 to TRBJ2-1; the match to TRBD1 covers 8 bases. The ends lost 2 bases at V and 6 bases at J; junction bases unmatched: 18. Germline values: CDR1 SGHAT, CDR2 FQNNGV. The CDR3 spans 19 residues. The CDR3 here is CASSLSIGTGPSGVNEQFF. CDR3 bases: TGTGCCAGCAGCTTAAGTATCGGGACAGGTCCTTCGGGGGTCAATGAGCAGTTCTTC.

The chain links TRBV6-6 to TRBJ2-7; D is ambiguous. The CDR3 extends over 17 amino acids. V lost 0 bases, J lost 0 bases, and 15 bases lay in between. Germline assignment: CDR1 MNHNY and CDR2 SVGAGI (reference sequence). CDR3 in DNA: TGTGCCAGCAGTTACTCGAGAAGTGTGGCAGCCTCCTACGAGCAGTACTTC. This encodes CASSYSRSVAASYEQYF.

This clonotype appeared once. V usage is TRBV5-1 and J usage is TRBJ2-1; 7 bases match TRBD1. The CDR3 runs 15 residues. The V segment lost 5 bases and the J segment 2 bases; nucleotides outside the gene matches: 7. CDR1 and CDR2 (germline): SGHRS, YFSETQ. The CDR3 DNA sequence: TGCGCCAGCAGTCTAGGACAGGCGGCCTACAATGAGCAGTTCTTC. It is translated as CASSLGQAAYNEQFF.

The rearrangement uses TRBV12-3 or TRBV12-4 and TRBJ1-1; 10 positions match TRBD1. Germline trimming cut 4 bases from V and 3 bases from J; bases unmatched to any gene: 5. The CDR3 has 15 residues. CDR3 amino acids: CASSSRQGADTEAFF. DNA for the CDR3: TGTGCCAGCAGTTCAAGACAGGGGGCGGACACTGAAGCTTTCTTT.